This T cell receptor beta chain was captured in a study of T cell responses to AZD1222 COVID-19 vaccine. This CDR3 is 14 amino acids long. Germline V gene lookup returns CDR1 MDHEN and CDR2 SYDVKM. V shed 7 bases, J shed 2 bases, and the junction held 6 bases outside the gene matches. Sequenced by immunoSEQ multiplex PCR; TCRdb stores in-frame clones only, minus some. The top ten hold about 2.5% of the sample, which has about 97,000 clones, approximately 91% seen once. This chain joins TRBV28 and TRBJ2-7; 9 bases map to TRBD1. The sequencing used peripheral blood, collected on day 0 of AZD1222 vaccination. The TCR was taken from an adult in good health. The CDR3 region has the DNA TGTGCCAGCATTGACCGGGACAGGGCCTACGAGCAGTACTTC. It is translated as CASIDRDRAYEQYF.